This TCR beta chain was found in a study of a mutant IDH1 vaccine in newly diagnosed glioma. Overall study context: Vaccination followed radiotherapy alone by 4-6 weeks, or accompanied temozolomide cycles. Most patients had received both radiotherapy and temozolomide, the prior options being radiotherapy, temozolomide, or both.

Time point in this sample: week 11, during vaccination. Vaccination comprised doses that each held 300 ug of mutant IDH1 20-mer peptide, plus topical imiquimod. Produced via immunoSEQ multiplex PCR; TCRdb's table is partial and in-frame only. The table shows tens of thousands of clones, with roughly 80% occurring only once. Study-wide points: Top-clonotype changes in peripheral T cells seemed unrelated to pseudoprogression.

The CDR3 runs to 14 residues. Per the germline V gene, CDR1 is SGHNT and CDR2 is YYREEE (reference sequence). Trimming pared 5 bases from V and 3 bases from J, leaving 14 bases between. With respect to this clone: Its antigen is not identified.

The sample consisted of PBMCs, taken from a glioma patient whose treatment included an IDH1 peptide vaccine. V is TRBV5-4 and J is TRBJ2-5; a weak D match, TRBD2 (6 bases). The TCR was taken from a man aged 25-45 years with glioma. The CDR3 reads CASRRIEREETQYF. The CDR3 DNA is TGTGCCAGCAGGCGTATAGAGCGGGAAGAGACCCAGTACTTC.